These 10 T cell receptor beta chains were all obtained from the same sample, sequenced in a study of T cell responses to AZD1222 COVID-19 vaccine. TCRdb's table, derived via immunoSEQ multiplex PCR, lists solely in-frame clones and lacks some. In the table there are 100,000 to 150,000 clones, approximately 88% of which are singletons. The sample consisted of peripheral blood, taken on day 0 of AZD1222 vaccination. These receptors originate from an adult in good health.

The chain recombines TRBV27 with TRBJ1-2, with unresolved D. CDR1 is MNHEY and CDR2 is SMNVEV in the germline V gene (reference sequence). This CDR3 is 16 amino acids long. The germline V and J ends were trimmed by 6 bases and 0 bases, with 17 bases remaining between them. The CDR3 protein is CASRVGSGAANYGYTF. The CDR3, as DNA: TGTGCCAGCAGAGTAGGGAGTGGCGCAGCTAACTATGGCTACACCTTC.

This chain joins TRBV15 and TRBJ1-4, with D hard to call. Germline-derived CDR1 and CDR2 are LNHNV and YYDKDF (reference sequence). CDR3 size: 17 residues. The V and J ends lost 0 bases and 2 bases respectively, with 13 bases between them. The CDR3 sequence: CATSRDRGRLTNEKLFF. CDR3 sequence (DNA): TGTGCCACCAGCAGAGATCGAGGCAGGTTGACTAATGAAAAACTGTTTTTT.

This chain joins TRBV30 and TRBJ1-2; D gene uncertain. Germline V gene data show CDR1 as GTSNPN and CDR2 as SVGIG (reference sequence). Trimming pared 4 bases from V and 2 bases from J, leaving 11 bases between. The CDR3 length is 13 residues. The CDR3 coding sequence is TGTGCCTGGATGAGGTCCAGGAACTATGGCTACACCTTC. Its protein is CAWMRSRNYGYTF.

This clone has just a few counts. The chain carries TRBV15 and TRBJ1-5; D remains ambiguous. V was shortened by 0 bases and J by 7 bases, with 19 bases between the two germline ends. CDR1 and CDR2 (germline): LNHNV, YYDKDF (reference sequence). The CDR3 is 17 residues long. CDR3 protein: CATSREVAGMRYQPQHF. DNA for the CDR3: TGTGCCACCAGCAGAGAGGTGGCAGGCATGCGATACCAGCCCCAGCATTTT.

This clone occurred a few times. The chain links TRBV7-2 to TRBJ1-2; D ambiguous. The CDR3 totals 15 residues. V was pared by 4 bases and J by 3 bases, with 15 bases between. The germline CDR1 and CDR2 sequences are SGHTA and FQGNSA. The CDR3 spells CASSSTSGPYYGYTF. The CDR3 nucleotides read TGTGCCAGCAGCTCAACCTCCGGGCCCTACTATGGCTACACCTTC.

This chain joins TRBV28 and TRBJ2-7, with 10 bases aligning to TRBD1. The CDR3 loop spans 15 amino acids. Trimming cost V 2 bases and J 3 bases; bases outside gene matches: 4. Germline V gene data show CDR1 as MDHEN and CDR2 as SYDVKM. This chain's CDR3 is CASSLPRDRGYEQYF. CDR3 bases: TGTGCCAGCAGTTTACCCCGGGACAGGGGCTACGAGCAGTACTTC.

This sequence joins TRBV5-1 and TRBJ1-1; 7 nucleotides match TRBD1. Trimming took 4 bases from V and 4 from J; bases not matched to a gene: 4. This CDR3 is 13 amino acids long. Germline values: CDR1 SGHRS, CDR2 YFSETQ. The CDR3 DNA follows: TGCGCCAGCAGCCGAACAGGGGTCACTGAAGCTTTCTTT. Protein: CASSRTGVTEAFF.

This clone was found once. The V gene is TRBV3-1 (or the pseudogene TRBV3-2), the J gene TRBJ2-1; weak D call: TRBD2 (5 bases). The CDR3 is made up of 17 amino acids. CDR1 LGHDT and CDR2 YNNKEL come from the germline V gene (reference sequence). V lost 0 bases and J lost 2, with 14 bases in between. Written as DNA, the CDR3 is TGTGCCAGCAGCCAAGATTTCGGGTCTAGCACCTACAATGAGCAGTTCTTC. Amino acid sequence: CASSQDFGSSTYNEQFF.

The chain couples TRBV5-1 to TRBJ1-4; possible D gene TRBD1, 5 bases. There are 15 residues in the CDR3. Trimming took 3 bases from V and 2 from J, leaving 11 bases between them. Germline-derived CDR1 and CDR2 are SGHRS and YFSETQ. The CDR3 nucleotides read TGCGCCAGCAGCTCCGGGACGACCACTAATGAAAAACTGTTTTTT. Its translation is CASSSGTTTNEKLFF. The full variable domain, with the rest looked up from reference TRBV5-1 and TRBJ1-4, is KAGVTQTPRYLIKTRGQQVTLSCSPISGHRSVSWYQQTPGQGLQFLFEYFSETQRNKGNFPGRFSGRQFSNSRSEMNVSTLELGDSALYLCASSSGTTTNEKLFFGSGTQLSVL.

The chain has TRBV11-2 and TRBJ2-7, with 8 bases lining up with TRBD1. CDR3 size: 14 residues. The germline V gene has CDR1 SGHAT and CDR2 FQNNGV. The V segment lost 5 bases and the J segment 3 bases; nucleotides outside the gene matches: 6. The CDR3 loop is CASSRNGQGYEQYF. The CDR3 DNA reads TGTGCCAGCAGCCGTAACGGACAGGGCTACGAGCAGTACTTC.